These 12 T cell receptor beta chains originate from one sample sequenced in a study of T cells in Graves' hyperthyroidism and ophthalmopathy. RNA transcripts yielded amplified TCR beta CDR3 regions. First-round RT-PCR with HTBI primers amplified the TCR CDR3 region. Via MiXCR, TCRdb re-called the multiplex PCR reads, giving one row per CDR3 protein. Of approximately 430,000 distinct CDR3 sequences in the sample, 15% to 19% are singletons; the top ten hold 12% to 15%. What was sequenced was blood. All receptors come from a woman aged 18-35 years with Graves' hyperthyroidism.

This clonotype was counted many times. This chain joins TRBV9 and TRBJ1-2, with 8 bases fitting TRBD1. The CDR3 sequence is 14 residues long. V trimming: 0 bases; J trimming: 5 bases; junction bases outside the gene matches: 3. Germline-derived CDR1 and CDR2 are SGDLS and YYNGEE. The chain's CDR3 is CASSVETGAYGYTF. In nucleotides, the CDR3 is TGTGCCAGCAGCGTAGAGACAGGGGCGTATGGCTACACCTTC. The whole variable domain, remainder taken from reference TRBV9 and TRBJ1-2, is DSGVTQTPKHLITATGQRVTLRCSPRSGDLSVYWYQQSLDQGLQFLIQYYNGEERAKGNILERFSAQQFPDLHSELNLSSLELGDSALYFCASSVETGAYGYTFGSGTRLTVV.

This clonotype was observed at least ten times. J is TRBJ1-1 and V is TRBV28; unclear D gene. Looked up from germline, CDR1 is MDHEN and CDR2 is SYDVKM. V was shortened by 2 bases and J by 1 base, with 11 bases between the two germline ends. This CDR3 contains 15 residues. In DNA form, the CDR3 reads TGTGCCAGCAGTTTAGGAGTAATCGGGAACACTGAAGCTTTCTTT. It translates to CASSLGVIGNTEAFF.

This clonotype was observed a handful of times. CDR3 amino acids: CSVEELAGYNEQFF. The CDR3 coding sequence is TGCAGCGTTGAAGAACTAGCGGGCTACAATGAGCAGTTCTTC. The chain carries TRBV29-1 and TRBJ2-1, with 9 bases lining up with TRBD2. The CDR3 loop spans 14 amino acids. The V gene's germline CDR1 is SQVTM and CDR2 ANQGSEA. After removal of 0 bases from V and 3 bases from J, the junction contained 0 bases not matched to a gene.

This clonotype was detected only a few times. The J gene is TRBJ1-2, the V gene TRBV24-1; 8 bases match TRBD1. The CDR3 covers 13 residues. Looked up from germline, CDR1 is KGHDR and CDR2 is SFDVKD. Trimming took 9 bases from V and 4 from J; bases not matched to a gene: 6. The CDR3 DNA reads TGTGCCACCCAGGACAGGGAGGGCTATGGCTACACCTTC. This translates into CATQDREGYGYTF.

This clonotype was counted at least ten times. The V and J genes are TRBV9 and TRBJ1-1, with unresolved D. CDR1 is SGDLS, CDR2 YYNGEE, per germline. V lost 6 bases, J lost 0 bases, and 9 bases lay in between. This CDR3 has 13 residues. In DNA form, the CDR3 reads TGTGCCAGCACCCGGGAAATGAACACTGAAGCTTTCTTT. It specifies CASTREMNTEAFF.

This clonotype was seen ten or more times. The gene calls are TRBV11-2 and TRBJ2-1; 9 positions match TRBD2. The J segment lost 10 bases and the V segment lost 5 bases, leaving 12 bases of the junction unmatched. Germline V lookup: CDR1 SGHAT, CDR2 FQNNGV. The CDR3 covers 15 residues. CDR3 sequence (DNA): TGTGCCAGCAGCCTTAGCGGGAGTGGGTGGGTCGAGCAGTTCTTC. This codes for CASSLSGSGWVEQFF. The whole variable domain, filled in from reference TRBV11-2 and TRBJ2-1, reads EAGVAQSPRYKIIEKRQSVAFWCNPISGHATLYWYQQILGQGPKLLIQFQNNGVVDDSQLPKDRFSAERLKGVDSTLKIQPAKLEDSAVYLCASSLSGSGWVEQFFGPGTRLTVL.

This chain uses TRBV19 with TRBJ2-1, with a weak D call TRBD1 (5 bases). The V gene lost 5 bases and the J gene lost 5 bases, with 10 bases spanning the gap. Germline V gives CDR1 LNHDA, CDR2 SQIVND (reference sequence). The CDR3 extends over 13 amino acids. The CDR3 coding sequence is TGTGCCAGTAGTGGGGCTAGGAACAATGAGCAGTTCTTC. Its translation is CASSGARNNEQFF.

Notes on this clonotype: A much larger clone lies a single base off, so this may be a read error. The chain employs TRBV20-1 and TRBJ1-3; D remains unclear. V gave up 3 bases and J gave up 5 bases, with 5 bases separating them. The CDR3 runs 11 residues. Germline V gene data show CDR1 as DFQATT and CDR2 as SNEGSKA (reference sequence). CDR3 bases: TGCAGTGCTAGCTCCAGAAACACCATATATTTT. Amino acid sequence: CSASSRNTIYF.

This clonotype was detected ten times or more. The V call is TRBV11-2, the J call TRBJ1-2; D gene uncertain. Per germline, CDR1 SGHAT and CDR2 FQNNGV. This CDR3 contains 14 residues. V lost 1 base and J 7 bases, leaving 13 bases between the germline ends. The CDR3 DNA follows: TGTGCCAGCAGCTTAGGATCAGCAGGCCGTGGCTACACCTTC. It specifies CASSLGSAGRGYTF.

The table lists this clonotype with a few counts. J is TRBJ1-2 and V is TRBV29-1, with D tentatively TRBD1 (6 bases). The germline CDR1 and CDR2 sequences are SQVTM and ANQGSEA. The V and J ends lost 6 bases and 4 bases respectively, with 15 bases between them. CDR3 size: 13 residues. CDR3 sequence: CSVPGDRFYGYTF. The CDR3 region has the DNA TGCAGCGTCCCGGGCGACAGGTTCTATGGCTACACCTTC. The full variable domain, completed using reference TRBV29-1 and TRBJ1-2, is SAVISQKPSRDICQRGTSLTIQCQVDSQVTMMFWYRQQPGQSLTLIATANQGSEATYESGFVIDKFPISRPNLTFSTLTVSNMSPEDSSIYLCSVPGDRFYGYTFGSGTRLTVV.

At least ten counts were recorded for this clonotype. An end of the junction does not agree with germline; a read error may underlie this. V and J are TRBV7-7 and TRBJ2-5; D gene uncertain. The CDR3 is made up of 13 amino acids. Per germline, CDR1 SSHAT and CDR2 FNYEAQ (reference sequence). Written as DNA, the CDR3 is TGTGCTAGCAGCTTGGCGACCCAAGAGACCCAGTACTTC. Its protein is CASSLATQETQYF.

This clonotype was picked up a small number of times. The CDR3 region is CASSRRWLAGSQETQYF. CDR3 bases: TGTGCCAGCAGCAGGAGGTGGCTAGCGGGCTCCCAAGAGACCCAGTACTTC. The rearrangement joins TRBV6-1 to TRBJ2-5, with TRBD2 matching 8 bases. The CDR3 has 17 residues. CDR1 and CDR2 from the germline V gene are MNHNS and SASEGT. The trim removed 6 bases at V and 1 base at J, leaving 13 bases unmatched.